This T cell receptor beta chain was retrieved from a study of blood T cell repertoires in COVID-19. Study at large: Acute and convalescent COVID-19 specimens originated in the United States, Italy and Spain. T cells, B-cell-depleted T cells, or PBMCs supplied cDNA or gDNA.

The CDR3 extends over 12 amino acids. Germline values: CDR1 KGHSH, CDR2 LQKENI. The germline V and J ends were trimmed by 5 bases and 5 bases, with 7 bases remaining between them. Clones were read by immunoSEQ multiplex PCR, and TCRdb kept only the in-frame ones, dropping some. Counted here are 130,000 or so clones, less than 90% occurring once; the ten biggest clones make up 15% to 20%. Each participant's cohort was designated according to participant-reported clinical history. Donors of Cohort 3 who recovered were those that had two negative PCRs, clearance, or symptom resolution. The source material was PBMCs or T cells enriched from blood (not recorded which). This clonotype was obtained from a man aged 25 to 40 who had recovered from COVID-19. This chain connects TRBV18 to TRBJ2-1; TRBD2 might be the D (5 bases). This CDR3 reads CASSILDNEQFF. The CDR3 DNA reads TGTGCCAGCTCAATACTAGACAATGAGCAGTTCTTC.